A single sample gave rise to the 7 T cell receptor beta chains below, sequenced in a study of control samples from healthy donors and cancer patients. Profiling relied on immunoSEQ multiplex PCR, and the TCRdb table lists in-frame clones only, not all of them. The sample includes 20,000 to 25,000 clones, 83% of them seen just once. The sequencing input was PBMCs. The source of these receptors is a man between 60 and 75 years old with head and neck cancer.

The rearrangement uses TRBV5-1 and TRBJ2-1, with 7 nucleotides matching TRBD2. Germline V gene sequence: CDR1 SGHRS, CDR2 YFSETQ. The CDR3 contains 16 residues. J was trimmed by 5 bases and V by 5 bases; bases with no gene match: 13. The CDR3, as DNA: TGCGCCAGCAGTAAAGTGGCTAGCGGAAATAACAATGAGCAGTTCTTC. Its translation is CASSKVASGNNNEQFF.

The V call is TRBV2, the J call TRBJ2-7; 8 bases map to TRBD1. The CDR3 sequence is 16 residues long. CDR1 and CDR2 from the germline V gene are SNHLY and FYNNEI. With V trimmed by 7 bases and J by 1 base, 12 bases remained unmatched. In DNA, the CDR3 is TGTGCCAGCAAGAGGGCAGGGGGCCTTCAGTCCTACGAGCAGTACTTC. Translating gives CASKRAGGLQSYEQYF. The variable domain in full, with the rest retrieved from reference TRBV2 and TRBJ2-7, is EPEVTQTPSHQVTQMGQEVILRCVPISNHLYFYWYRQILGQKVEFLVSFYNNEISEKSEIFDDQFSVERPDGSNFTLKIRSTKLEDSAMYFCASKRAGGLQSYEQYFGPGTRLTVT.

This rearrangement joins TRBV7-2 to TRBJ1-4; 10 bases are shared with TRBD1. V gave up 5 bases and J gave up 3 bases; unmatched junction bases: 6. The CDR3 is 16 residues long. Looked up from germline, CDR1 is SGHTA and CDR2 is FQGNSA. Written as DNA, the CDR3 is TGTGCCAGCAGCGTTAGACAGGGGGCAGCTAATGAAAAACTGTTTTTT. Translation: CASSVRQGAANEKLFF.

V usage is TRBV6-5 and J usage is TRBJ2-1; D perhaps matches TRBD2 (5 bases). The CDR3 loop spans 14 amino acids. V shed 7 bases and J shed 0 bases, with 10 bases lying between them. CDR1 and CDR2 from the germline V gene are MNHEY and SVGAGI. The CDR3 DNA reads as TGTGCCAGCAAGCTAGCAAGCTCCTACAATGAGCAGTTCTTC. This sequence encodes CASKLASSYNEQFF.

The rearrangement links TRBV6-5 to TRBJ1-5; D remains ambiguous. The CDR3 length is 15 residues. CDR1 is MNHEY, CDR2 SVGAGI, per germline. V gave up 0 bases and J gave up 9 bases, with 15 bases separating them. CDR3 residues: CASSYSDSGLWPQHF. For the CDR3, the DNA is TGTGCCAGCAGTTACTCCGATTCCGGACTTTGGCCCCAGCATTTT.

J is TRBJ1-4 and V is TRBV15, with D unclear. This CDR3 has 14 amino acids. Germline CDR1 LNHNV, CDR2 YYDKDF (reference sequence). V lost 4 bases and J lost 0, with 6 bases in between. In nucleotides, the CDR3 is TGTGCCACCAGCATGGGTGCAACTAATGAAAAACTGTTTTTT. Translation gives CATSMGATNEKLFF.

This rearrangement joins TRBV9 to TRBJ2-3, with 8 bases fitting TRBD1. This CDR3 spans 15 amino acids. CDR1 SGDLS and CDR2 YYNGEE come from the germline V gene. Trimming took 1 base from V and 2 from J; bases not matched to a gene: 3. DNA of the CDR3: TGTGCCAGCAGCGTACAGGGGGCCCCCACAGATACGCAGTATTTT. Its protein product is CASSVQGAPTDTQYF.